The 8 T cell receptor beta chains below all came from one sample that was sequenced in a study of T cell responses to AZD1222 COVID-19 vaccine. The method was immunoSEQ multiplex PCR; TCRdb's version includes in-frame clones alone and lacks a portion of them. The table lists 200,000 or so clones, over 80% of them singletons. Sample: peripheral blood, taken on day 0 of AZD1222 vaccination. These receptors originate from an adult in good health.

This chain connects TRBV7-9 to TRBJ2-1, with D tentatively TRBD2 (5 bases). V lost 4 bases, J lost 6 bases, and 13 bases lay in between. The CDR3 totals 14 residues. The germline V gene has CDR1 SEHNR and CDR2 FQNEAQ (reference sequence). The CDR3 protein is CASSSPGVSNEQFF. The CDR3 DNA reads TGTGCCAGCAGCTCCCCCGGGGTAAGCAATGAGCAGTTCTTC.

Only one count was recorded for this clone. This chain links TRBV19 with TRBJ2-7; TRBD2 is a possible D gene (5 bases). Trimming cost V 5 bases and J 7 bases, with 18 bases left between them. This CDR3 comprises 14 residues. From germline, CDR1 is LNHDA and CDR2 SQIVND (reference sequence). In DNA form, the CDR3 reads TGTGCCAGTAGTCCCCAGGCGGGCACGGGGGAGCAGTACTTC. Its protein is CASSPQAGTGEQYF.

The chain recombines TRBV4-1 with TRBJ1-1; D is perhaps TRBD1 (6 bases). This CDR3 contains 13 residues. V lost 8 bases to trimming and J lost 0 bases, with 10 bases between them. Germline values: CDR1 MGHRA, CDR2 YSYEKL. CDR3 coding DNA: TGCGCCAGCTCCGGGACAATGAACACTGAAGCTTTCTTT. It is translated as CASSGTMNTEAFF.

This chain uses TRBV2 with TRBJ1-5; no clear D. With 5 bases removed from V and 0 bases from J, the gap between germline ends came to 8 bases. Germline V gene data show CDR1 as SNHLY and CDR2 as FYNNEI. This CDR3 spans 14 amino acids. The CDR3 nucleotides read TGTGCCAGCAGTCTATCTGGTAGCAATCAGCCCCAGCATTTT. Translation: CASSLSGSNQPQHF.

The V call is TRBV20-1, the J call TRBJ2-5, with no clear D. Trimming shortened V by 7 bases and J by 5 bases, and 11 bases separated the two germline ends. The germline gives CDR1 DFQATT, CDR2 SNEGSKA (reference sequence). The CDR3 loop spans 11 amino acids. The CDR3 DNA follows: TGCAGTGAAACGGTGGGGGAGACCCAGTACTTC. Amino acid sequence: CSETVGETQYF.

J is TRBJ2-7 and V is TRBV5-8; D is unresolved. This CDR3 contains 11 residues. CDR1 is SGHTS and CDR2 is YDEGEE in the germline V gene. Trimming left V 4 bases short and J 0 bases short, with 2 bases between. The CDR3 reads CASSVSYEQYF. CDR3 DNA sequence: TGTGCCAGCAGCGTCTCCTACGAGCAGTACTTC.

This chain connects TRBV11-2 to TRBJ2-2, with 14 nucleotides matching TRBD2. The junction had 7 bases not matched to a gene; V was cut back by 2 bases and J by 8 bases. CDR1 and CDR2 from the germline V gene are SGHAT and FQNNGV. This CDR3 has 17 residues. CDR3 amino acids: CASSLLPGLAGEGELFF. The CDR3 coding sequence is TGTGCCAGCAGCTTATTACCGGGACTAGCGGGAGAGGGGGAGCTGTTTTTT.

J is TRBJ2-1 and V is TRBV11-2, with 10 bases fitting TRBD1. Germline CDR1 and CDR2: SGHAT and FQNNGV. The CDR3 sequence is 15 residues long. Trimming removed 4 bases from V and 6 bases from J; junction bases left unmatched: 6. CDR3: CASSSSDRGFNEQFF. Here the CDR3 DNA reads TGTGCCAGCAGCTCATCGGACAGGGGGTTCAATGAGCAGTTCTTC.